Shown below are 20 T cell receptor beta chains from a single sample sequenced in a study of lymphopenia after photon versus proton radiotherapy. This table comes from immunoSEQ multiplex PCR, and its TCRdb copy is limited to in-frame clones, with some not included. This table holds about 83,000 clones, 80% to 90% found once. Sequences were derived from peripheral blood, sampled from a patient treated with proton-based radiotherapy. The receptors shown here come from a man aged 60-69 years with pancreatic cancer.

The genes are TRBV27 and TRBJ1-1, with D possibly being TRBD1 (6 bases). V lost 7 bases, J lost 8 bases, and 20 bases lay in between. This CDR3 is 14 amino acids long. CDR1 is MNHEY, CDR2 SMNVEV, per germline (reference sequence). The CDR3 sequence is CASTRGGAAKEAFF. Written as DNA, the CDR3 is TGTGCCAGCACCCGGGGGGGGGCCGCGAAGGAAGCTTTCTTT.

CDR3 nucleotide sequence: TGCGCCAGCAGCTTGGCCCGACCGGGACTAGCGGGAGGGCCGGTCGAGAATGAGCAGTTCTTC. Residues: CASSLARPGLAGGPVENEQFF. The rearrangement joins TRBV5-1 to TRBJ2-1; 16 nucleotides agree with TRBD2. The CDR3 is 21 residues long. The V gene end was trimmed by 0 bases and the J gene end by 7 bases; junction bases not matched to a gene: 16. Germline V lookup: CDR1 SGHRS, CDR2 YFSETQ.

The V gene is TRBV28, the J gene TRBJ2-5; the D gene is possibly TRBD2 (5 bases). Looked up from germline, CDR1 is MDHEN and CDR2 is SYDVKM. V was pared by 6 bases and J by 10 bases, with 18 bases between. This CDR3 has 13 amino acids. For the CDR3, the DNA is TGTGCCAGCAGCGGACGGACCCCAGCGGACCAGTACTTC. Residues: CASSGRTPADQYF.

V and J are TRBV28 and TRBJ1-2; 8 bases are shared with TRBD1. Germline CDR1 MDHEN, CDR2 SYDVKM. V lost 10 bases to trimming and J lost 2 bases; unmatched junction nucleotides: 6. There are 13 residues in the CDR3. The CDR3 loop reads CATRHRGNYGYTF. The CDR3 DNA reads as TGTGCCACCAGGCACAGGGGGAACTATGGCTACACCTTC.

This clone has just one count. This chain links TRBV27 with TRBJ2-1, with D possibly being TRBD1 (5 bases). The CDR3 length is 14 residues. CDR1 and CDR2 from the germline V gene are MNHEY and SMNVEV (reference sequence). V was cut by 5 bases and J by 9 bases, with 17 bases left in between. Written as DNA, the CDR3 is TGTGCCAGCAGTCCCCTCGTCAGGGCGGCTGAGCAGTTCTTC. Translation gives CASSPLVRAAEQFF.

The J gene is TRBJ2-3, the V gene TRBV6-1; D may be TRBD2 (6 bases). From germline, CDR1 is MNHNS and CDR2 SASEGT. The CDR3 is made up of 12 amino acids. Trimming pared 6 bases from V and 8 bases from J, leaving 12 bases between. The CDR3 DNA is TGTGCCAGCAGCGGGGGAGATAGTACGCAGTATTTT. This encodes CASSGGDSTQYF.

The chain employs TRBV19 and TRBJ2-3; no clear D. The germline CDR1 and CDR2 sequences are LNHDA and SQIVND (reference sequence). Between the trimmed V and J ends, which lost 6 bases and 5 bases, there was a span of 12 bases. The CDR3 has 13 residues. The CDR3 DNA reads TGTGCCAGTAGCCTTCACTGGAAAGATACGCAGTATTTT. Amino acids: CASSLHWKDTQYF.

The chain employs TRBV5-4 and TRBJ2-7; 7 bases are shared with TRBD1. V trimming: 4 bases; J trimming: 3 bases; junction bases outside the gene matches: 7. CDR1 SGHNT and CDR2 YYREEE come from the germline V gene (reference sequence). The CDR3 covers 14 residues. The CDR3 protein is CASSTERQGYEQYF. CDR3 coding DNA: TGTGCCAGCAGCACCGAGCGACAGGGCTACGAGCAGTACTTC. The variable domain in full, with the rest retrieved from reference TRBV5-4 and TRBJ2-7, is ETGVTQSPTHLIKTRGQQVTLRCSSQSGHNTVSWYQQALGQGPQFIFQYYREEENGRGNFPPRFSGLQFPNYSSELNVNALELDDSALYLCASSTERQGYEQYFGPGTRLTVT.

The chain has TRBV5-4 and TRBJ2-7; 7 nucleotides line up with TRBD1. With 4 bases clipped from V and 3 bases from J, the junction kept 7 bases outside the gene matches. The length of the CDR3 is 14 residues. Germline V gives CDR1 SGHNT, CDR2 YYREEE (reference sequence). CDR3 sequence: CASSDRDSSYEQYF. In DNA form, the CDR3 reads TGTGCCAGCAGCGATAGGGACAGTAGCTACGAGCAGTACTTC.

This clone has a single count. The rearrangement joins TRBV29-1 to TRBJ2-5; no clear D gene. The J call is in doubt because the DNA end fits TRBJ2-7 better. The CDR3 runs to 12 residues. Per germline, CDR1 SQVTM and CDR2 ANQGSEA. The CDR3: CSVEDKGYEQYF. Written as DNA, the CDR3 is TGCAGCGTTGAAGATAAGGGATACGAGCAGTACTTC.

The chain uses TRBV2 and TRBJ2-1; 8 bases line up with TRBD2. The V and J ends lost 10 bases and 7 bases, in that order; junction bases with no gene match: 12. This CDR3 has 14 residues. Germline CDR1 and CDR2: SNHLY and FYNNEI. The CDR3 protein is CANRLAAGGNEQFF. For the CDR3, the DNA is TGTGCCAACAGATTAGCGGCGGGAGGAAATGAGCAGTTCTTC.

The genes are TRBV30 and TRBJ2-2, with TRBD2 matching 10 bases. Germline V gives CDR1 GTSNPN, CDR2 SVGIG (reference sequence). This CDR3 spans 15 amino acids. Trimming at V came to 0 bases and at J to 6 bases, leaving 4 bases not matched to a gene. CDR3 nucleotide sequence: TGTGCCTGGAGTGTTATAGCGGGAGGAGCCGGGGAGCTGTTTTTT. It encodes CAWSVIAGGAGELFF.

This chain uses TRBV5-4 with TRBJ1-1; 7 bases agree with TRBD1. Losses at the gene ends were 0 bases for V and 4 bases for J; bases not matched to a gene: 12. The CDR3 sequence is 17 residues long. The germline V gene has CDR1 SGHNT and CDR2 YYREEE (reference sequence). The CDR3 sequence: CASSLGSGGTLGTEAFF. For the CDR3, the DNA is TGTGCCAGCAGCTTGGGCTCAGGGGGTACGCTCGGCACTGAAGCTTTCTTT.

The J gene is TRBJ2-2, the V gene TRBV7-2; D remains unclear. Germline V gives CDR1 SGHTA, CDR2 FQGNSA. CDR3 length: 15 residues. V dropped 4 bases and J dropped 2 bases, with 11 bases sitting between them. The CDR3 here is CASSSQVVNTGELFF. CDR3 DNA: TGTGCCAGCAGCTCGCAGGTCGTAAACACCGGGGAGCTGTTTTTT.

This clone was counted between two and nine times. V usage is TRBV6-1 and J usage is TRBJ1-5, with D possibly matching TRBD1 (6 bases). The CDR3 loop spans 14 amino acids. Germline-derived CDR1 and CDR2 are MNHNS and SASEGT. Deletions cut 7 bases from V and 0 bases from J, with 10 bases between. The CDR3 DNA reads as TGTGCCAGCAAGGGGACAATTAGCAATCAGCCCCAGCATTTT. Amino acid sequence: CASKGTISNQPQHF.

The CDR3 region is CAIRPGGRNTEAFF. The CDR3 nucleotides read TGTGCCATCAGACCAGGGGGCCGAAACACTGAAGCTTTCTTT. The J gene is TRBJ1-1, the V gene TRBV10-3; 8 bases match TRBD1. Trimming at V came to 6 bases and at J to 2 bases, leaving 5 bases not matched to a gene. This CDR3 contains 14 residues. Germline V lookup: CDR1 ENHRY, CDR2 SYGVKD.

The chain carries TRBV28 and TRBJ1-5; 11 positions agree with TRBD1. From germline, CDR1 is MDHEN and CDR2 SYDVKM. V dropped 4 bases and J dropped 6; count of bases not matched to a gene: 8. The CDR3 spans 16 residues. CDR3 sequence (DNA): TGTGCCAGCAGTTCGGGGACAGGGGGTTACGGTCAGCCCCAGCATTTT. As protein: CASSSGTGGYGQPQHF.

V is TRBV28 and J is TRBJ2-7; D remains unclear. Trimming stripped 4 bases from V and 7 bases from J, with 14 bases between. The CDR3 is made up of 13 amino acids. Germline V lookup: CDR1 MDHEN, CDR2 SYDVKM. Here the CDR3 reads CASSYDTVREQYF. Written as DNA, the CDR3 is TGTGCCAGCAGTTATGACACTGTTAGGGAGCAGTACTTC.

The rearrangement joins TRBV25-1 to TRBJ1-2; 11 positions match TRBD1. The CDR3 has 15 residues. The trim removed 5 bases at V and 6 bases at J, leaving 8 bases unmatched. CDR1 MGHDK and CDR2 SYGVNS come from the germline V gene. This CDR3 is CASSRTGGGGNGYTF. CDR3 nucleotide sequence: TGTGCCAGCAGTAGGACAGGGGGCGGGGGGAATGGCTACACCTTC.

A single count supports this clone. This chain connects TRBV18 to TRBJ1-1, with 10 nucleotides matching TRBD1. CDR1 and CDR2 (germline): KGHSH, LQKENI. This CDR3 contains 16 residues. V was pared by 3 bases and J by 5 bases, with 9 bases of the junction left unmatched. The CDR3 sequence: CASSPTLGTGDTEAFF. DNA for the CDR3: TGTGCCAGCTCACCCACCCTCGGGACAGGGGATACTGAAGCTTTCTTT.